This entry lists 21 T cell receptor beta chains sequenced from one sample in a study of T cell responses to AZD1222 COVID-19 vaccine (TCRdb year 2021). The protocol used for the library was the immunoSEQ multiplex PCR assay. TCRdb holds this immuneACCESS table with in-frame rearrangements only. Some clones are missing; in checked studies, unresolved V genes explain under half, and the rest has no known cause. The sample records about 130,000 clones, about 90% of which are singletons. Approximately 1.6% of the sample lies in the top ten. Per the publication, the time point label means: baseline before first vaccination. The source material was peripheral blood, sampled on day 0 of AZD1222 vaccination. These receptors were taken from an adult in good health.

This clone was observed once. J is TRBJ2-7 and V is TRBV19; D remains ambiguous. The germline gives CDR1 LNHDA, CDR2 SQIVND (reference sequence). V was trimmed by 3 bases and J by 2 bases, leaving 8 bases between them. The length of the CDR3 is 13 residues. CDR3 sequence reads: CASSIAQAYEQYF. DNA for the CDR3: TGTGCCAGTAGTATTGCGCAGGCCTACGAGCAGTACTTC.

The rearrangement joins TRBV10-3 to TRBJ1-1; 8 bases align to TRBD1. J was trimmed by 1 base and V by 6 bases; bases with no gene match: 10. From germline, CDR1 is ENHRY and CDR2 SYGVKD. CDR3 length: 16 amino acids. CDR3 bases: TGTGCCATCAGCTCCGGGACAGGACTACCGAACACTGAAGCTTTCTTT. Amino acid sequence: CAISSGTGLPNTEAFF.

This chain links TRBV30 with TRBJ2-1; D is perhaps TRBD2 (7 bases). The germline V gene encodes CDR1 GTSNPN and CDR2 SVGIG (reference sequence). This CDR3 comprises 16 residues. Trimming removed 4 bases from V and 1 base from J, with 17 bases in between. CDR3 nucleotides: TGTGCCTGGATGGCGGGGGCCGCCTCTTCCTACAATGAGCAGTTCTTC. Its protein is CAWMAGAASSYNEQFF.

The chain joins TRBV2 to TRBJ1-2; tentative D call: TRBD1 (5 bases). V dropped 0 bases and J dropped 3 bases, with 14 bases sitting between them. CDR1 SNHLY and CDR2 FYNNEI come from the germline V gene. CDR3 length: 16 residues. Written as DNA, the CDR3 is TGTGCCAGCAGTGAAGCATTGGACACTGATTACTATGGCTACACCTTC. The encoded protein is CASSEALDTDYYGYTF. Based on the CDR3 plus reference TRBV2 and TRBJ1-2, the full variable domain is EPEVTQTPSHQVTQMGQEVILRCVPISNHLYFYWYRQILGQKVEFLVSFYNNEISEKSEIFDDQFSVERPDGSNFTLKIRSTKLEDSAMYFCASSEALDTDYYGYTFGSGTRLTVV.

The chain recombines TRBV10-3 with TRBJ1-1; TRBD1 matches 9 bases. Germline CDR1 reads ENHRY; CDR2 reads SYGVKD. This CDR3 is 16 amino acids long. Trimming took 5 bases from V and 5 from J; bases not matched to a gene: 12. CDR3: CAISLSPGQGLTEAFF. CDR3 in DNA: TGTGCCATCAGTCTTTCTCCGGGACAGGGCTTGACTGAAGCTTTCTTT.

The chain is built from TRBV6-5 and TRBJ1-1, with a possible D match to TRBD1 (5 bases). CDR1 is MNHEY, CDR2 SVGAGI, per germline. CDR3 length equals 12 residues. V lost 8 bases and J 4 bases, leaving 11 bases between the germline ends. CDR3 sequence reads: CASGGPGTEAFF. CDR3 sequence (DNA): TGTGCCAGCGGGGGTCCCGGCACTGAAGCTTTCTTT.

The V and J genes are TRBV7-9 and TRBJ1-5; D is perhaps TRBD1 (5 bases). The CDR3 runs 17 residues. V was cut by 5 bases and J by 4 bases, with 21 bases left in between. Germline CDR1 SEHNR, CDR2 FQNEAQ (reference sequence). CDR3 nucleotides: TGTGCCAGCAGCCTTAGCGGGGCGAGACACCTTAATCAGCCCCAGCATTTT. Its translation: CASSLSGARHLNQPQHF.

The rearrangement joins TRBV6-5 to TRBJ2-2, with a possible D match to TRBD2 (6 bases). The V gene's germline CDR1 is MNHEY and CDR2 SVGAGI. CDR3 length: 14 amino acids. V lost 6 bases and J lost 1, with 9 bases in between. The CDR3 spells CASSGRGNTGELFF. The CDR3 bases are TGTGCCAGCAGCGGGCGGGGGAACACCGGGGAGCTGTTTTTT.

The chain combines TRBV13 with TRBJ2-3, with D tentatively TRBD2 (7 bases). This CDR3 is 15 amino acids long. Looked up from germline, CDR1 is PRHDT and CDR2 is FYEKMQ (reference sequence). Trimming shortened V by 5 bases and J by 1 base, and 13 bases separated the two germline ends. The CDR3 nucleotides are TGTGCCAGCAGCCCGGGGGCGGGGGGCACAGATACGCAGTATTTT. It is translated as CASSPGAGGTDTQYF.

The genes are TRBV2 and TRBJ2-7; D might be TRBD1 (5 bases). The CDR3 runs to 13 residues. Trimming shortened V by 6 bases and J by 3 bases, and 12 bases separated the two germline ends. Germline CDR1 is SNHLY and CDR2 is FYNNEI. The CDR3 loop is CASRADRNYEQYF. In DNA form, the CDR3 reads TGTGCCAGCAGGGCTGACAGAAACTACGAGCAGTACTTC. Full variable domain (outside the CDR3, taken from reference TRBV2 and TRBJ2-7): EPEVTQTPSHQVTQMGQEVILRCVPISNHLYFYWYRQILGQKVEFLVSFYNNEISEKSEIFDDQFSVERPDGSNFTLKIRSTKLEDSAMYFCASRADRNYEQYFGPGTRLTVT.

The chain joins TRBV12-5 to TRBJ1-5; 8 positions match TRBD1. Per germline, CDR1 LGHNT and CDR2 FRNRAP. J was trimmed by 2 bases and V by 6 bases; bases with no gene match: 9. There are 16 residues in the CDR3. The CDR3 loop is CASGPPGQVCNQPQHF. For the CDR3, the DNA is TGTGCTAGTGGGCCCCCGGGACAGGTGTGCAATCAGCCCCAGCATTTT.

A note on this clone: This sample also contains other DNA sequences that code for the same CDR3. The rearrangement uses TRBV7-2 and TRBJ1-2; D ambiguous. Germline V gene lookup returns CDR1 SGHTA and CDR2 FQGNSA. CDR3 length: 13 residues. Trimming shortened V by 5 bases and J by 2 bases, and 9 bases separated the two germline ends. CDR3 bases: TGTGCCAGCAGCCCTGACGGGAACTATGGCTACACCTTC. This translates into CASSPDGNYGYTF. Drawing the rest from reference TRBV7-2 and TRBJ1-2, the complete variable domain is GAGVSQSPSNKVTEKGKDVELRCDPISGHTALYWYRQSLGQGLEFLIYFQGNSAPDKSGLPSDRFSAERTGGSVSTLTIQRTQQEDSAVYLCASSPDGNYGYTFGSGTRLTVV.

This rearrangement joins TRBV5-1 to TRBJ2-1; 8 positions match TRBD2. Trimming took 1 base from V and 12 from J; bases not matched to a gene: 12. The germline gives CDR1 SGHRS, CDR2 YFSETQ. The CDR3 length is 15 residues. CDR3 protein: CASSLSTGGFEWQFF. DNA of the CDR3: TGCGCCAGCAGCTTGTCAACGGGGGGGTTCGAGTGGCAGTTCTTC.

CDR3 region: CASHTGTENNEQFF. The CDR3 DNA follows: TGCGCCAGCCACACCGGGACAGAGAACAATGAGCAGTTCTTC. V and J are TRBV5-1 and TRBJ2-1, with 7 bases fitting TRBD1. J gave up 5 bases and V 7 bases, and 9 bases lay outside the gene matches. The CDR3 is made up of 14 amino acids. Germline V gene sequence: CDR1 SGHRS, CDR2 YFSETQ.

This clone was counted once. CDR3 coding DNA: TGTGCCAGCAGCGTAGAAGCAGGACACTCGGCGGGAGAGACCCAGTACTTC. This codes for CASSVEAGHSAGETQYF. The chain has TRBV9 and TRBJ2-5, with D perhaps TRBD1 or TRBD2 (5 bases each). Germline-derived CDR1 and CDR2 are SGDLS and YYNGEE. The CDR3 sequence is 17 residues long. V lost 0 bases, J lost 4 bases, and 19 bases lay in between.

V is TRBV30 and J is TRBJ1-1; D might be TRBD1 (6 bases). The length of the CDR3 is 14 residues. Germline V gene lookup returns CDR1 GTSNPN and CDR2 SVGIG (reference sequence). V was cut by 1 base and J by 5 bases, with 14 bases left in between. CDR3 in DNA: TGTGCCTGGAGTGAGGGGGGGGTAGGGACTGAAGCTTTCTTT. This translates into CAWSEGGVGTEAFF.

V is TRBV5-1 and J is TRBJ1-4, with no clear D. Trimming shortened V by 3 bases and J by 2 bases, and 11 bases separated the two germline ends. There are 15 residues in the CDR3. Looked up from germline, CDR1 is SGHRS and CDR2 is YFSETQ. The CDR3 protein is CASSSSGKTNEKLFF. DNA for the CDR3: TGCGCCAGCAGCTCCTCCGGGAAGACTAATGAAAAACTGTTTTTT.

This rearrangement joins TRBV11-2 to TRBJ2-6; no reliable D call. This CDR3 contains 14 residues. V was trimmed by 6 bases and J by 2 bases, leaving 8 bases between them. Germline values: CDR1 SGHAT, CDR2 FQNNGV. The DNA for the CDR3 is TGTGCCAGCAGAAGGGTAACTGGGGCCAACGTCCTGACTTTC. It codes for CASRRVTGANVLTF.

The genes are TRBV5-8 and TRBJ2-1; 8 nucleotides agree with TRBD1. The CDR3 covers 17 residues. J was trimmed by 8 bases and V by 4 bases; bases with no gene match: 17. CDR1 is SGHTS and CDR2 is YDEGEE in the germline V gene. CDR3 nucleotide sequence: TGTGCCAGCAGCCCCGGACAGGGTTCCCTTCCTACCGATGAGCAGTTCTTC. This sequence encodes CASSPGQGSLPTDEQFF.

CDR3 protein: CASRGRGPYQPQHF. As DNA, the CDR3 is TGTGCCAGCAGGGGCAGGGGGCCTTATCAGCCCCAGCATTTT. The J gene is TRBJ1-5, the V gene TRBV28; 8 bases are shared with TRBD1. Per the germline V gene, CDR1 is MDHEN and CDR2 is SYDVKM. The junction had 6 bases not matched to a gene; V was cut back by 6 bases and J by 5 bases. The CDR3 loop spans 14 amino acids. The full variable domain, in which reference TRBV28 and TRBJ1-5 provide the parts outside the CDR3, is DVKVTQSSRYLVKRTGEKVFLECVQDMDHENMFWYRQDPGLGLRLIYFSYDVKMKEKGDIPEGYSVSREKKERFSLILESASTNQTSMYLCASRGRGPYQPQHFGDGTRLSIL.

The V gene is TRBV5-1, the J gene TRBJ2-5; 8 bases line up with TRBD2. The CDR3 loop spans 14 amino acids. Germline loops: CDR1 SGHRS, CDR2 YFSETQ. The ends lost 1 base at V and 5 bases at J; junction bases unmatched: 4. DNA for the CDR3: TGCGCCAGCAGCTTGTCGGGGGGGCCGGAGACCCAGTACTTC. Amino acid sequence: CASSLSGGPETQYF. The entire variable domain, with the rest obtained from reference TRBV5-1 and TRBJ2-5, is as follows: KAGVTQTPRYLIKTRGQQVTLSCSPISGHRSVSWYQQTPGQGLQFLFEYFSETQRNKGNFPGRFSGRQFSNSRSEMNVSTLELGDSALYLCASSLSGGPETQYFGPGTRLLVL.